The 4 T cell receptor beta chains presented below share a single source sample, sequenced in a study of cytomegalovirus exposure and HLA in healthy donors. The PCR employed 60 Vbeta primers together with 13 Jbeta primers. Produced via immunoSEQ multiplex PCR; TCRdb's table is partial and in-frame only. The repertoire has more than 95,000 clones, approximately 76% of them found once; the top ten carry 5% to 6.5%. The sequenced material came from PBMCs. The receptors were gathered from a woman aged 18 to 35 in good health and CMV-seropositive.

This chain links TRBV5-1 with TRBJ2-1; 7 bases are a match to TRBD1. Per the germline V gene, CDR1 is SGHRS and CDR2 is YFSETQ. Germline trimming cut 0 bases from V and 7 bases from J; bases unmatched to any gene: 7. The CDR3 contains 15 residues. CDR3 nucleotides: TGCGCCAGCAGCTTGGCAGGGGGTCCCGGAAATGAGCAGTTCTTC. This encodes CASSLAGGPGNEQFF.

The chain's CDR3 is CAWVGQGRGAFF. The CDR3 DNA reads as TGTGCCTGGGTGGGGCAGGGGAGGGGTGCTTTCTTT. The rearrangement links TRBV30 to TRBJ1-1, with TRBD1 as a possible D gene (6 bases). The CDR3 loop spans 12 amino acids. V was cut by 5 bases and J by 11 bases, with 18 bases left in between. Germline values: CDR1 GTSNPN, CDR2 SVGIG (reference sequence).

This clone was counted between two and nine times. This CDR3 is CASSFQRESGEQFF. The CDR3 nucleotides are TGCGCCAGCAGCTTCCAGCGGGAGAGTGGGGAGCAGTTCTTC. The chain is built from TRBV5-1 and TRBJ2-1; 8 bases fit TRBD2. The CDR3 has 14 residues. With 2 bases clipped from V and 10 bases from J, the junction kept 8 bases outside the gene matches. Looked up from germline, CDR1 is SGHRS and CDR2 is YFSETQ.

The table lists this clone with a count of one. The CDR3 sequence: CSALAGGEQFF. In nucleotides, the CDR3 is TGCAGTGCTCTAGCGGGAGGGGAGCAGTTCTTC. The chain employs TRBV20-1 and TRBJ2-1; 12 nucleotides line up with TRBD2. This CDR3 comprises 11 residues. V lost 5 bases and J lost 10; bases outside the gene matches: 0. Germline CDR1 is DFQATT and CDR2 is SNEGSKA (reference sequence).